The clone carrying this TCR beta chain was seen just once. The CDR3 extends over 14 amino acids. Per the germline V gene, CDR1 is LNHDA and CDR2 is SQIVND (reference sequence). With 5 bases clipped from V and 8 bases from J, the junction kept 8 bases outside the gene matches. MiXCR was run by TCRdb on the reads, yielding one entry per CDR3 protein. The profile shows some 700,000 distinct CDR3 sequences, roughly 36% of them singletons. The sample comes from a study of T cell repertoires in cytomegalovirus infection. The clonotype originates from a human donor in good health (CMV status not recorded). Some clones in this sample may be carry-over from other donors' samples. Input material: PBMCs. The rearrangement uses TRBV19 and TRBJ2-1, with 8 bases identical to TRBD1. CDR3 loop: CASSFGQGSYEQFF. In DNA, the CDR3 is TGTGCCAGTAGTTTTGGACAGGGCAGCTATGAGCAGTTCTTC.